These 12 T cell receptor beta chains came from one sample sequenced in a study of blood T cells in healthy people across ages. A J-beta primer mix and a sample-barcoded 5' primer were used in a second PCR of roughly 7 to 12 cycles. TCRdb independently ran MiXCR on the 5' RACE reads; one entry per CDR3 protein. This table has about 940,000 distinct CDR3 sequences, around 48% appearing once. Sample: blood. Source of these receptors: a man aged 25 to 40 in good health.

This clonotype was recorded only once. The chain links TRBV9 to TRBJ2-1; 9 positions match TRBD2. CDR3 length: 16 residues. The germline CDR1 and CDR2 sequences are SGDLS and YYNGEE. With 0 bases clipped from V and 3 bases from J, the junction kept 4 bases outside the gene matches. CDR3 region: CASSVVSSGSYNEQFF. The CDR3 region has the DNA TGTGCCAGCAGCGTAGTGAGTAGCGGGAGCTACAATGAGCAGTTCTTC.

The genes are TRBV6-5 and TRBJ2-1; D gene ambiguous. This CDR3 has 17 amino acids. CDR1 and CDR2 (germline): MNHEY, SVGAGI. V was clipped by 2 bases and J by 4 bases, with 18 bases between them. The CDR3 DNA reads TGTGCCAGCAGTTACCTGGCGGCCCTTACTCCTTACAATGAGCAGTTCTTC. Residues: CASSYLAALTPYNEQFF.

The chain couples TRBV18 to TRBJ2-5; no clear D. The CDR3 is 13 residues long. V shed 2 bases and J shed 2 bases, with 6 bases lying between them. Germline V gives CDR1 KGHSH, CDR2 LQKENI. In DNA form, the CDR3 reads TGTGCCAGCTCACCAGGGGAACAAGAGACCCAGTACTTC. This encodes CASSPGEQETQYF.

This clonotype was detected a few times. J is TRBJ1-1 and V is TRBV29-1; 7 positions match TRBD1. CDR1 is SQVTM and CDR2 is ANQGSEA in the germline V gene. V was clipped by 1 base and J by 7 bases; unmatched bases: 12. The length of the CDR3 is 15 residues. The CDR3 here is CSVEGAGGRRGEAFF. Here the CDR3 DNA reads TGCAGCGTTGAAGGGGCAGGGGGGAGGAGAGGTGAAGCTTTCTTT.

The rearrangement links TRBV29-1 to TRBJ2-7, with TRBD1 identical over 10 bases. V trimming: 6 bases; J trimming: 3 bases; junction bases outside the gene matches: 5. The CDR3 consists of 13 residues. CDR1 is SQVTM, CDR2 ANQGSEA, per germline. CDR3 nucleotide sequence: TGCAGCGTCGGGACAGGGGCGCTCTACGAGCAGTACTTC. Translating it yields CSVGTGALYEQYF.

Concerning this clonotype: A junction boundary mismatches the germline segment, possibly from a read error. The chain uses TRBV27 and TRBJ2-5; D not resolved. CDR3 length equals 9 residues. Germline V gene data show CDR1 as MNHEY and CDR2 as SMNVEV (reference sequence). CDR3 residues: CAGREIQYF. The CDR3 DNA reads as TGTGCCGGCAGAGAGATCCAGTACTTC.

The V gene is TRBV5-1, the J gene TRBJ2-7; either TRBD1 or TRBD2 may supply D (5 bases each). The CDR3 runs 12 residues. Germline CDR1 SGHRS, CDR2 YFSETQ. V lost 7 bases to trimming and J lost 0 bases, with 8 bases between them. In nucleotides, the CDR3 is TGCGCCAGCGAGGGGAGCTCCTACGAGCAGTACTTC. Translating gives CASEGSSYEQYF. Full variable domain (rest looked up from reference TRBV5-1 and TRBJ2-7): KAGVTQTPRYLIKTRGQQVTLSCSPISGHRSVSWYQQTPGQGLQFLFEYFSETQRNKGNFPGRFSGRQFSNSRSEMNVSTLELGDSALYLCASEGSSYEQYFGPGTRLTVT.

The V call is TRBV6-1, the J call TRBJ2-7, with 7 bases that match TRBD1. With 7 bases clipped from V and 4 bases from J, the junction kept 7 bases outside the gene matches. This CDR3 region has 13 residues. Per the germline V gene, CDR1 is MNHNS and CDR2 is SASEGT. The CDR3, as DNA: TGTGCCAGCATAATGGGACAGTCTTACGAGCAGTACTTC. This codes for CASIMGQSYEQYF.

The chain is built from TRBV6-6 and TRBJ2-7; D is perhaps TRBD1 (6 bases). Per the germline V gene, CDR1 is MNHNY and CDR2 is SVGAGI (reference sequence). V shed 0 bases and J shed 4 bases, with 19 bases lying between them. The CDR3 covers 17 residues. CDR3 region: CASSYSKLGAFWYEQYF. The CDR3 DNA follows: TGTGCCAGCAGTTACTCAAAATTGGGGGCATTTTGGTACGAGCAGTACTTC.

The rearrangement links TRBV12-3 or TRBV12-4 to TRBJ2-5; 8 bases are shared with TRBD1. Gene TRBJ2-4 matches the end of the DNA better, so the J call may be wrong. This CDR3 is 14 amino acids long. CDR3 nucleotide sequence: TGTGCCAGCAGTCCGGGACAGGTGGCGGACATTCAGTACTTC. It codes for CASSPGQVADIQYF.

V gene TRBV29-1 combines with J gene TRBJ2-5; TRBD1 is a possible D gene (6 bases). Germline V lookup: CDR1 SQVTM, CDR2 ANQGSEA. The V end was cut by 4 bases, the J end by 11 bases, with 14 bases between. The length of the CDR3 is 11 residues. CDR3 in amino acids: CSVGSGDEQYF. DNA of the CDR3: TGCAGCGTTGGGTCAGGGGATGAGCAGTACTTC. The full variable domain, in which reference TRBV29-1 and TRBJ2-5 provide the parts outside the CDR3, is SAVISQKPSRDICQRGTSLTIQCQVDSQVTMMFWYRQQPGQSLTLIATANQGSEATYESGFVIDKFPISRPNLTFSTLTVSNMSPEDSSIYLCSVGSGDEQYFGPGTRLLVL.

The chain combines TRBV29-1 with TRBJ1-1; D is perhaps TRBD1 (5 bases). Per germline, CDR1 SQVTM and CDR2 ANQGSEA. Trimming shortened V by 5 bases and J by 3 bases, and 10 bases separated the two germline ends. There are 12 residues in the CDR3. The CDR3 here is CSVTGGDTEAFF. For the CDR3, the DNA is TGCAGCGTTACGGGGGGGGACACTGAAGCTTTCTTT.